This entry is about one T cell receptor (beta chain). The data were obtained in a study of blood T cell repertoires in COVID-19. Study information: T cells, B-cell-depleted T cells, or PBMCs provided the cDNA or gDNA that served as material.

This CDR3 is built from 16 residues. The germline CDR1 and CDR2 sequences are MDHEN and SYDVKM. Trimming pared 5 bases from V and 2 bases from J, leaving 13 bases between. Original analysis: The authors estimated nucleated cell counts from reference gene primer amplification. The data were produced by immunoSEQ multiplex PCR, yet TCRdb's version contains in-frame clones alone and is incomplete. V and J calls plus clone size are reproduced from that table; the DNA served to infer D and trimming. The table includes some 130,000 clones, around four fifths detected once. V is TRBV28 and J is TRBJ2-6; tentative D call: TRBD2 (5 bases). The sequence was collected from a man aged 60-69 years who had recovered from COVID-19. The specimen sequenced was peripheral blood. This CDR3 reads CASSVYSGTGANVLTF. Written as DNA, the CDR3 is TGTGCCAGCAGTGTATATTCGGGGACTGGGGCCAACGTCCTGACTTTC.